Below are 32 T cell receptor beta chains sequenced from a single sample in a study of PD-1 blockade in mismatch repair-deficient tumors. Profiling relied on immunoSEQ multiplex PCR, and the TCRdb table lists in-frame clones only, not all of them. The sample lists about 84,000 clones, about 85% seen once, with approximately 2.7% in the top ten. The sample consisted of peripheral blood, taken 12 weeks after starting pembrolizumab. These receptor sequences come from an adult with mismatch repair-deficient cancer.

The chain uses TRBV7-2 and TRBJ2-3; weak D call: TRBD2 (6 bases). CDR1 and CDR2 from the germline V gene are SGHTA and FQGNSA. V was pared by 3 bases and J by 2 bases, with 15 bases between. This CDR3 spans 16 amino acids. The CDR3, as DNA: TGTGCCAGCAGCTTCCGGAGGGGCGGGGCCACAGATACGCAGTATTTT. This gives the protein CASSFRRGGATDTQYF.

The genes are TRBV19 and TRBJ2-7; D perhaps matches TRBD1 (6 bases). The CDR3 contains 15 residues. Germline CDR1 is LNHDA and CDR2 is SQIVND (reference sequence). Trimming left V 4 bases short and J 2 bases short, with 15 bases between. CDR3 sequence reads: CASSRNRVGPYEQYF. CDR3 sequence (DNA): TGTGCCAGTAGTAGGAACAGGGTAGGGCCCTACGAGCAGTACTTC.

The chain carries TRBV11-2 and TRBJ2-1; 10 bases agree with TRBD1. CDR1 and CDR2 from the germline V gene are SGHAT and FQNNGV. V dropped 6 bases and J dropped 4; count of bases not matched to a gene: 3. This CDR3 has 14 amino acids. Here the CDR3 reads CASRGTGAYNEQFF. CDR3 nucleotide sequence: TGTGCCAGCAGGGGGACAGGGGCTTACAATGAGCAGTTCTTC. Full variable domain (rest looked up from reference TRBV11-2 and TRBJ2-1): EAGVAQSPRYKIIEKRQSVAFWCNPISGHATLYWYQQILGQGPKLLIQFQNNGVVDDSQLPKDRFSAERLKGVDSTLKIQPAKLEDSAVYLCASRGTGAYNEQFFGPGTRLTVL.

In this sample, this clone turned up once. This chain links TRBV7-9 with TRBJ2-5; D could derive from TRBD1 or TRBD2 (6 bases each). The CDR3 sequence is 15 residues long. Trimming removed 5 bases from V and 1 base from J, with 14 bases in between. Looked up from germline, CDR1 is SEHNR and CDR2 is FQNEAQ (reference sequence). CDR3 loop: CASSPGDTTQETQYF. DNA of the CDR3: TGTGCCAGCAGCCCGGGGGACACCACCCAAGAGACCCAGTACTTC.

This clone was seen a few times. The chain combines TRBV19 with TRBJ2-7; TRBD1 might be the D (6 bases). The ends were cut back, 6 bases at V and 4 bases at J, with 13 bases in the middle. The CDR3 consists of 13 residues. CDR1 is LNHDA, CDR2 SQIVND, per germline (reference sequence). The DNA for the CDR3 is TGTGCCAGTAGCGCCGGGACAAGATACGAGCAGTACTTC. It translates to CASSAGTRYEQYF. Looking up the rest from reference TRBV19 and TRBJ2-7 gives the full variable domain: DGGITQSPKYLFRKEGQNVTLSCEQNLNHDAMYWYRQDPGQGLRLIYYSQIVNDFQKGDIAEGYSVSREKKESFPLTVTSAQKNPTAFYLCASSAGTRYEQYFGPGTRLTVT.

This clone was counted a few times. This chain joins TRBV5-6 and TRBJ1-2; possible D gene TRBD1, 6 bases. CDR1 is SGHDT and CDR2 is YYEEEE in the germline V gene. The V and J ends lost 2 bases and 4 bases respectively, with 9 bases between them. The CDR3 is 13 residues long. CDR3 protein: CASSFGGLYGYTF. In DNA, the CDR3 is TGTGCCAGCAGCTTCGGGGGCCTCTATGGCTACACCTTC.

The gene calls are TRBV29-1 and TRBJ2-7, with D possibly matching TRBD1 (6 bases). The CDR3 runs 14 residues. The V end was cut by 4 bases, the J end by 5 bases, with 18 bases between. Germline V gene lookup returns CDR1 SQVTM and CDR2 ANQGSEA. The chain's CDR3 is CSVVILGAGNEQYF. The DNA for the CDR3 is TGCAGCGTTGTTATCCTGGGGGCGGGCAACGAGCAGTACTTC.

This clone was counted a single time. The gene calls are TRBV19 and TRBJ2-6; D not resolved. This CDR3 has 20 residues. In germline, CDR1 is LNHDA, CDR2 SQIVND (reference sequence). V was trimmed by 3 bases and J by 2 bases, leaving 23 bases between them. The CDR3 region is CASSINAAQVLGPGANVLTF. As DNA, the CDR3 is TGTGCCAGTAGTATTAATGCGGCCCAGGTCCTCGGGCCTGGGGCCAACGTCCTGACTTTC.

The chain couples TRBV6-6 to TRBJ2-3; a weak D match, TRBD1 (6 bases). CDR3 length: 12 amino acids. The V end was cut by 5 bases, the J end by 5 bases, with 8 bases between. Germline V gene lookup returns CDR1 MNHNY and CDR2 SVGAGI (reference sequence). In nucleotides, the CDR3 is TGTGCCAGCAGTGACAGGCAAGATACGCAGTATTTT. This translates into CASSDRQDTQYF.

With regard to this clone: The sample contains more than one DNA sequence encoding this CDR3. This chain uses TRBV30 with TRBJ2-2, with D perhaps TRBD1 or TRBD2 (5 bases each). This CDR3 has 13 amino acids. Germline CDR1 reads GTSNPN; CDR2 reads SVGIG (reference sequence). The CDR3 sequence: CGGGRVNTGELFF. The CDR3 nucleotides read TGTGGGGGCGGGCGGGTCAACACCGGGGAGCTGTTTTTT. Full variable domain (rest looked up from reference TRBV30 and TRBJ2-2): SQTIHQWPATLVQPVGSPLSLECTVEGTSNPNLYWYRQAAGRGLQLLFYSVGIGQISSEVPQNLSASRPQDRQFILSSKKLLLSDSGFYLCGGGRVNTGELFFGEGSRLTVL.

The V and J genes are TRBV4-1 and TRBJ2-2; 8 positions agree with TRBD1. This CDR3 is 19 amino acids long. The J segment lost 0 bases and the V segment lost 0 bases, leaving 9 bases of the junction unmatched. CDR1 and CDR2 from the germline V gene are MGHRA and YSYEKL. CDR3 loop: CASSQDWTGSPANTGELFF. The CDR3 region has the DNA TGCGCCAGCAGCCAAGACTGGACAGGGTCTCCCGCGAACACCGGGGAGCTGTTTTTT.

The genes are TRBV7-9 and TRBJ1-2; D call uncertain. Germline CDR1 reads SEHNR; CDR2 reads FQNEAQ (reference sequence). This CDR3 has 12 residues. The germline V and J ends were trimmed by 6 bases and 4 bases, with 9 bases remaining between them. CDR3 bases: TGTGCCAGCAGTTTTGGACGCTATGGCTACACCTTC. Its translation: CASSFGRYGYTF.

J is TRBJ2-1 and V is TRBV9, with 9 bases aligning to TRBD1. The V and J ends lost 4 bases and 3 bases, in that order; junction bases with no gene match: 5. Looked up from germline, CDR1 is SGDLS and CDR2 is YYNGEE. CDR3 size: 15 residues. As DNA, the CDR3 is TGTGCCAGCAGCTACGACAGGGGGGGCTACAATGAGCAGTTCTTC. Encoded protein: CASSYDRGGYNEQFF.

This rearrangement joins TRBV4-3 to TRBJ2-7; TRBD2 matches at 15 bases. Germline loops: CDR1 LGHNA, CDR2 YSLEER. The CDR3 sequence is 16 residues long. V was pared by 0 bases and J by 4 bases, with 1 base of the junction left unmatched. The CDR3 region has the DNA TGCGCCAGCAGCCAAGAAGGACTAGCGGGAGGGTACGAGCAGTACTTC. Its translation: CASSQEGLAGGYEQYF.

The rearrangement joins TRBV19 to TRBJ1-1; D unclear. The V gene's germline CDR1 is LNHDA and CDR2 SQIVND (reference sequence). CDR3 length equals 13 residues. Trimming cost V 2 bases and J 2 bases, with 6 bases left between them. The CDR3 loop is CASSISSNTEAFF. As DNA, the CDR3 is TGTGCCAGTAGTATATCCAGTAACACTGAAGCTTTCTTT.

The chain recombines TRBV19 with TRBJ2-1; D ambiguous. The CDR3 spans 11 residues. Germline CDR1 is LNHDA and CDR2 is SQIVND (reference sequence). V shed 6 bases and J shed 2 bases, with 2 bases lying between them. CDR3 protein: CASRTYNEQFF. Here the CDR3 DNA reads TGTGCCAGTAGAACCTACAATGAGCAGTTCTTC.

The J gene is TRBJ2-3, the V gene TRBV4-1; either TRBD1 or TRBD2 may supply D (6 bases each). Germline assignment: CDR1 MGHRA and CDR2 YSYEKL. The V and J ends lost 4 bases and 1 base respectively, with 12 bases between them. The CDR3 has 15 residues. CDR3 residues: CASSPRGLGTDTQYF. For the CDR3, the DNA is TGCGCCAGCAGCCCTCGGGGGCTTGGCACAGATACGCAGTATTTT.

On this clone: The junction differs from germline at one of its ends, possibly a read error. V gene TRBV6-6 combines with J gene TRBJ1-2; D is perhaps TRBD1 (5 bases). The CDR3 contains 15 residues. Germline V lookup: CDR1 MNHNY, CDR2 SVGAGI (reference sequence). CDR3 nucleotides: TGTGCCAGCAGCTACTCTCTCTCAGGGTCATATGGCTACACCTTC. Its protein product is CASSYSLSGSYGYTF.

The chain couples TRBV27 to TRBJ2-1; TRBD2 matches at 9 bases. The CDR3 spans 15 residues. The trim removed 5 bases at V and 9 bases at J, leaving 11 bases unmatched. CDR1 is MNHEY and CDR2 is SMNVEV in the germline V gene (reference sequence). DNA of the CDR3: TGTGCCAGCAGTGGAGCTAGCGGGGTGCCAATTGAGCAGTTCTTC. This codes for CASSGASGVPIEQFF.

The V and J genes are TRBV4-1 and TRBJ2-3, with 7 bases lining up with TRBD2. The CDR3 totals 15 residues. CDR1 and CDR2 from the germline V gene are MGHRA and YSYEKL. The ends lost 0 bases at V and 5 bases at J; junction bases unmatched: 5. CDR3 sequence (DNA): TGCGCCAGCAGCCAAGAAGGGATAGCGGGAGATACGCAGTATTTT. The encoded protein is CASSQEGIAGDTQYF.

The chain combines TRBV4-3 with TRBJ2-5, with TRBD2 matching 7 bases. The V gene's germline CDR1 is LGHNA and CDR2 YSLEER. The V gene end was trimmed by 4 bases and the J gene end by 5 bases; junction bases not matched to a gene: 10. The CDR3 has 15 amino acids. CDR3 sequence: CASSPFLAVRETQYF. In nucleotides, the CDR3 is TGCGCCAGCAGCCCCTTCCTAGCGGTTCGGGAGACCCAGTACTTC.

The V call is TRBV7-2, the J call TRBJ2-2, with D possibly matching TRBD1 (5 bases). CDR1 is SGHTA and CDR2 is FQGNSA in the germline V gene. V dropped 3 bases and J dropped 3 bases, with 8 bases sitting between them. There are 14 residues in the CDR3. The CDR3 DNA sequence: TGTGCCAGCAGCTTTCGCAGGGACACCGGGGAGCTGTTTTTT. Protein sequence: CASSFRRDTGELFF.

The J gene is TRBJ2-1, the V gene TRBV7-2; D uncertain. The germline CDR1 and CDR2 sequences are SGHTA and FQGNSA. This CDR3 region has 15 residues. Trimming pared 6 bases from V and 4 bases from J, leaving 16 bases between. CDR3 sequence reads: CASRAPGGAYNEQFF. Written as DNA, the CDR3 is TGTGCCAGCAGGGCCCCCGGCGGTGCTTACAATGAGCAGTTCTTC.

The chain joins TRBV2 to TRBJ2-3; D not resolved. The germline gives CDR1 SNHLY, CDR2 FYNNEI. V was pared by 3 bases and J by 1 base, with 11 bases between. CDR3 length equals 15 residues. The CDR3 DNA is TGTGCCAGCAGTGAGCAACCGCCAGGCACAGATACGCAGTATTTT. It specifies CASSEQPPGTDTQYF.

The chain links TRBV15 to TRBJ2-7; D is unclear. Trimming cost V 0 bases and J 2 bases, with 20 bases left between them. CDR1 is LNHNV and CDR2 is YYDKDF in the germline V gene (reference sequence). CDR3 length: 18 residues. DNA for the CDR3: TGTGCCACCAGCAGAGATCCATTTGTGGCAGAAAGAACCTACGAGCAGTACTTC. Its protein product is CATSRDPFVAERTYEQYF.

The gene calls are TRBV7-6 and TRBJ1-2; D might be TRBD1 (6 bases). V was trimmed by 6 bases and J by 3 bases, leaving 14 bases between them. Germline-derived CDR1 and CDR2 are SGHVS and FNYEAQ. The CDR3 length is 14 residues. The CDR3 loop is CASSRGGLDYGYTF. The CDR3, as DNA: TGTGCCAGCAGTAGAGGGGGGTTGGACTATGGCTACACCTTC.

This clone occurred once. This chain connects TRBV7-8 to TRBJ2-2; D unclear. CDR3 size: 12 residues. CDR1 SGHVS and CDR2 FQNEAQ come from the germline V gene. Between the trimmed V and J ends, which lost 6 bases and 6 bases, there was a span of 8 bases. The CDR3 protein is CASSRVAGELFF. The CDR3 DNA sequence: TGTGCCAGCAGTCGGGTAGCCGGGGAGCTGTTTTTT.

V gene TRBV27 combines with J gene TRBJ1-5; D gene uncertain. Germline CDR1 reads MNHEY; CDR2 reads SMNVEV (reference sequence). V was cut by 5 bases and J by 3 bases, with 14 bases left in between. The CDR3 runs 15 residues. As DNA, the CDR3 is TGTGCCAGCAGTCTGATTATGGGCCCCAATCAGCCCCAGCATTTT. Protein product: CASSLIMGPNQPQHF.

Notes on this clone: At one end the junction does not follow the germline gene, possibly because of a read error. This chain links TRBV7-7 with TRBJ2-1; 9 nucleotides agree with TRBD1. This CDR3 has 13 amino acids. CDR1 is SSHAT and CDR2 is FNYEAQ in the germline V gene (reference sequence). CDR3 DNA sequence: TGTGCTAGCAGCGGGACAGGGCGGAATGAGCAGTTCTTC. Its translation is CASSGTGRNEQFF.

This sequence joins TRBV15 and TRBJ1-1; maybe TRBD1 (6 bases). CDR3 length: 13 residues. The germline V gene encodes CDR1 LNHNV and CDR2 YYDKDF (reference sequence). Trimming cost V 6 bases and J 5 bases, with 13 bases left between them. DNA of the CDR3: TGTGCCACCAGTATTACAGGGCCAACTGAAGCTTTCTTT. Protein product: CATSITGPTEAFF.

J is TRBJ1-1 and V is TRBV30; D gene unclear. V was clipped by 3 bases and J by 1 base, with 9 bases between them. Germline CDR1 GTSNPN, CDR2 SVGIG (reference sequence). This CDR3 comprises 13 residues. This chain's CDR3 is CAWRMRGNTEAFF. The CDR3 DNA follows: TGTGCCTGGAGGATGCGGGGGAACACTGAAGCTTTCTTT.

CDR3: CAISESGLAGGPNTGELFF. As DNA, the CDR3 is TGTGCCATCAGTGAGTCGGGGCTAGCGGGAGGGCCGAACACCGGGGAGCTGTTTTTT. This chain uses TRBV10-3 with TRBJ2-2, with TRBD2 matching 12 bases. The V gene's germline CDR1 is ENHRY and CDR2 SYGVKD. The CDR3 runs to 19 residues. J gave up 0 bases and V 0 bases, and 5 bases lay outside the gene matches.